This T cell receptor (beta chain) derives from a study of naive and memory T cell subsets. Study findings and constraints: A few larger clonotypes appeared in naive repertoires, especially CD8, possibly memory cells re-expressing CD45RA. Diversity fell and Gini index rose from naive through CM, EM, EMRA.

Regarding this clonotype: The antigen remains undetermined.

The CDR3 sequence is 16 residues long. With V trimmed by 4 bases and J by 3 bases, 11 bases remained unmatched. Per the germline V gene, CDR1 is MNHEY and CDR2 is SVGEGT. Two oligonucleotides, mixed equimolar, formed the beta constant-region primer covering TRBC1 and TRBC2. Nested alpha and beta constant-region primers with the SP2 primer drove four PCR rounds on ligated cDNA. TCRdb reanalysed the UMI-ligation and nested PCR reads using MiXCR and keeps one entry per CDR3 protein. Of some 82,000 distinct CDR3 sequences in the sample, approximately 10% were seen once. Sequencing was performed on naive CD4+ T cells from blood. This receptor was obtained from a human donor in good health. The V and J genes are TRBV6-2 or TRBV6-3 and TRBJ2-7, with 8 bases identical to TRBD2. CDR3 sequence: CASSCESGSQLYEQYF. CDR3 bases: TGTGCCAGCAGTTGCGAAAGCGGGAGCCAACTCTACGAGCAGTACTTC.